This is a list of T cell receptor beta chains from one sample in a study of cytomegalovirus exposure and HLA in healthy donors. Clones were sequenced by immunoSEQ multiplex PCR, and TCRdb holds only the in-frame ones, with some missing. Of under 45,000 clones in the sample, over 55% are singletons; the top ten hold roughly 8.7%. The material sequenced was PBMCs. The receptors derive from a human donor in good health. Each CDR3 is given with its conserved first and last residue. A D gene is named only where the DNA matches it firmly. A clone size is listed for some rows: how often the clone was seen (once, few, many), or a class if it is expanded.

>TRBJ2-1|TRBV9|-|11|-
TGTGCCAGCAGCGTAGAGAGCGAGCAGTTCTTC
CASSVESEQFF
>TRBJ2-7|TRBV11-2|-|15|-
TGTGCCAGCAGCTTAGAGGCAGGGTCGCCCTACGAGCAGTACTTC
CASSLEAGSPYEQYF
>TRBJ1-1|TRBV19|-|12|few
TGTGCCAGTAGTATTCAGGCAGGCCGGGCTTTCTTT
CASSIQAGRAFF
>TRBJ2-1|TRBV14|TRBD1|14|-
TGTGCCAGCAGTCGGACAGGGGCCTACAATGAGCAGTTCTTC
CASSRTGAYNEQFF
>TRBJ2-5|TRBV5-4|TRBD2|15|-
TGTGCCAGCAGGACGCTAGCGGGGGTTCAAGAGACCCAGTACTTC
CASRTLAGVQETQYF
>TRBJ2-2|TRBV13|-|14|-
TGTGCCAACAGCCTGGGGGCGAGGACCGGGGAGCTGTTTTTT
CANSLGARTGELFF
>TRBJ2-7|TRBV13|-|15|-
TGTGCCAGCAGCCGTACAAGCGACAGGTCGGAGCAGCAGTACTTC
CASSRTSDRSEQQYF
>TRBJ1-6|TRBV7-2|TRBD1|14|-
TGTGCCAGCAGCTGGGACAGCTATAATTCACCCCTCCACTTT
CASSWDSYNSPLHF
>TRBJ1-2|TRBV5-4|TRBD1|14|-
TGTGCCAGCAGCCTCGGACAGGGAGAGCGAGGCTACACCTTC
CASSLGQGERGYTF
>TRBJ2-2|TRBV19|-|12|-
TGTGCCAGTAGACAGGGCTCCGGGGAGCTGTTTTTT
CASRQGSGELFF
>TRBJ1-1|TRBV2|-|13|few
TGTGCCGGAGGAAAACAAGTGAACACTGAAGCTTTCTTT
CAGGKQVNTEAFF
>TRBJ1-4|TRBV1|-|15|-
TGCACCAGCAGCCAAGGGCCGGACAATAATGAAAAACTGTTTTTT
CTSSQGPDNNEKLFF
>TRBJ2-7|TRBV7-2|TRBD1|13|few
TGTGCCAGCAGCTTGGGACAGGGGGGGCAGCAGTACTTC
CASSLGQGGQQYF
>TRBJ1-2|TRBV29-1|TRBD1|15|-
TGCAGCGTTGAAATGTTTGGACAGGGCGGCTATGGCTACACCTTC
CSVEMFGQGGYGYTF
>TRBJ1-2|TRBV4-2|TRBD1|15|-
TGTGCCAGCAGCCAAGACTTGGGACAGGGGGTTGGCTACACCTTC
CASSQDLGQGVGYTF